The present entry profiles one TCR beta chain with its context. Its antigen remains unidentified. An input of about 0.45 to 1 ug of RNA was subjected to reverse transcription using random hexamers. TCRdb called the immunoSEQ multiplex PCR reads again in MiXCR, with one record for every CDR3 protein. The table has some 170,000 distinct CDR3 sequences, just under 95% seen once; the top ten hold approximately 0.14%. This record belongs to a study of CD8 T cells in Susac syndrome. Study-wide points: TCR sequencing and HLA analysis covered a relatively small number of individuals.

From germline, CDR1 is LGHDT and CDR2 YNNKEL (reference sequence). This CDR3 is built from 13 residues. V dropped 3 bases and J dropped 12; count of bases not matched to a gene: 8. The V call is TRBV3-1, the J call TRBJ1-1, with 9 bases identical to TRBD1. The sample consisted of CD4+ T cells from PBMCs. This sequence was found in a human donor in good health. The CDR3 here is CASSQAGTGKPFF. CDR3 DNA: TGTGCCAGCAGCCAGGCCGGGACAGGGAAACCTTTCTTT.